The 4 T cell receptor beta chains below were found in one sample sequenced in a study of T cell repertoires in cytomegalovirus infection. MiXCR, applied by TCRdb to the reads, yields one record per CDR3 protein. This sample yields under 850,000 distinct CDR3 sequences, of which roughly 35% are seen a single time; more than 2.5% belongs to the top ten. Input material: PBMCs. These receptors all come from a human donor in good health (CMV status not recorded). Some clones in this sample may be carry-over from other donors' samples.

In its sample, this clonotype was seen a few times. This chain uses TRBV6-5 with TRBJ2-3; 8 nucleotides agree with TRBD2. Germline trimming cut 8 bases from V and 2 bases from J; bases unmatched to any gene: 3. The CDR3 has 13 amino acids. CDR1 is MNHEY and CDR2 is SVGAGI in the germline V gene. The CDR3 DNA reads as TGTGCCAGCCGGGGGGGACTCACAGATACGCAGTATTTT. Translated: CASRGGLTDTQYF.

This clonotype came up a few times. The chain has TRBV6-1 and TRBJ2-7; possible D gene TRBD2, 6 bases. Germline V gene lookup returns CDR1 MNHNS and CDR2 SASEGT. Trimming stripped 7 bases from V and 2 bases from J, with 15 bases between. The CDR3 runs 14 residues. The CDR3 reads CASTPGTVAYEQYF. DNA of the CDR3: TGTGCCAGCACCCCCGGGACTGTCGCCTACGAGCAGTACTTC.

This clonotype appeared once. V usage is TRBV29-1 and J usage is TRBJ2-7; 7 nucleotides match TRBD1. The junction had 8 bases not matched to a gene; V was cut back by 7 bases and J by 2 bases. Germline V lookup: CDR1 SQVTM, CDR2 ANQGSEA. CDR3 length: 13 amino acids. The CDR3 here is CSAGGTATYEQYF. CDR3 DNA: TGCAGCGCCGGTGGGACAGCGACCTACGAGCAGTACTTC.

This clonotype was picked up a small number of times. V and J are TRBV5-1 and TRBJ1-1; 7 positions match TRBD1. CDR1 SGHRS and CDR2 YFSETQ come from the germline V gene. Trimming removed 4 bases from V and 8 bases from J; junction bases left unmatched: 11. This CDR3 is built from 14 residues. In DNA, the CDR3 is TGCGCCAGCAGCGCCCAGGGGGGGCCAGGGGAAGCTTTCTTT. Protein product: CASSAQGGPGEAFF.